The rows below give T cell receptor beta chains drawn from one sample of a study of blood T cell repertoires in COVID-19. The table came from immunoSEQ multiplex PCR; TCRdb's copy has only in-frame clones and leaves some out. The sample holds approximately 170,000 clones; approximately 85% are singletons and the top ten take 6.5% to 7.5%. Specimen: peripheral blood. These receptors were taken from a man older than 75 with COVID-19, enrolled during active disease. The CDR3 runs from the conserved cysteine through the conserved F or W. D genes are given only for firm matches. For some rows the clone size is stated as once, few or many, or as a class when expanded; others skip it.

.	TRBV7-3	.	TRBJ1-6	CASSRQPGRSPLHF	TGTGCCAGCAGCCGTCAGCCCGGGAGATCACCCCTCCACTTT
.	TRBV27	.	TRBJ2-1	CASSRTASGRLGNEQFF	TGTGCCAGCAGTCGGACAGCTTCGGGACGTTTAGGGAATGAGCAGTTCTTC
.	TRBV5-1	.	TRBJ2-5	CASSLQGSETQYF	TGCGCCAGCAGCTTACAGGGTAGTGAGACCCAGTACTTC
.	TRBV5-1	TRBD2	TRBJ2-1	CASRSGGSDNEQFF	TGCGCCAGCAGATCCGGGGGGTCCGACAATGAGCAGTTCTTC
.	TRBV6-5	.	TRBJ1-3	CASSPGGGGNTIYF	TGTGCCAGCAGCCCCGGGGGAGGTGGAAACACCATATATTTT
.	TRBV5-4	TRBD1	TRBJ1-5	CASSVTGDDQPQHF	TGTGCCAGCAGCGTGACAGGGGACGATCAGCCCCAGCATTTT
once	TRBV13	.	TRBJ1-1	CASSYRGSGNTEAFF	TGTGCCAGCAGCTACCGCGGGTCAGGGAACACTGAAGCTTTCTTT
.	TRBV28	TRBD1	TRBJ1-1	CASKSGTGGVNTEAFF	TGTGCCAGCAAATCTGGGACAGGGGGTGTGAACACTGAAGCTTTCTTT
once	TRBV10-3	.	TRBJ1-5	CAISESVGQGRVNSNQPQHF	TGTGCCATCAGTGAGTCGGTGGGGCAGGGGCGGGTTAATAGCAATCAGCCCCAGCATTTT
.	TRBV7-2	TRBD2	TRBJ2-5	CASSLERGGRETQYF	TGTGCCAGCAGCTTAGAGCGGGGTGGCAGGGAGACCCAGTACTTC
.	TRBV27	TRBD1	TRBJ1-4	CASSAPGGLANEKLFF	TGTGCCAGCAGTGCCCCAGGGGGGTTGGCTAATGAAAAACTGTTTTTT
.	TRBV19	TRBD1	TRBJ1-2	CASSRQGWGYTF	TGTGCCAGTAGTCGACAGGGCTGGGGCTACACCTTC
.	TRBV2	.	TRBJ2-7	CASRAPGTYEQYF	TGTGCCAGCAGAGCTCCAGGGACCTACGAGCAGTACTTC